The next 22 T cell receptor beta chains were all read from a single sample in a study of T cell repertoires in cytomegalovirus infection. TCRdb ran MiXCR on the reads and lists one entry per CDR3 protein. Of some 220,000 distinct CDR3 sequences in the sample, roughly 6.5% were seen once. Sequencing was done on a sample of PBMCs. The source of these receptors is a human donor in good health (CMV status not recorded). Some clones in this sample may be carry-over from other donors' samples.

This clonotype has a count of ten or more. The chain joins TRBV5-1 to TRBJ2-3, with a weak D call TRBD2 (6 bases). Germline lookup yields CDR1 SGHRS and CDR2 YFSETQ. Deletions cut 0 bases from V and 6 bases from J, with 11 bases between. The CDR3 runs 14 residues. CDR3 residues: CASSLAGGYDTQYF. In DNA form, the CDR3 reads TGCGCCAGCAGCTTGGCCGGGGGTTACGATACGCAGTATTTT.

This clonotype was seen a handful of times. CDR3 sequence (DNA): TGCAGTGCTAGTGGTTTCGCTGAAGCTTTCTTT. Residues: CSASGFAEAFF. The rearrangement joins TRBV20-1 to TRBJ1-1; D gene unclear. Germline CDR1 reads DFQATT; CDR2 reads SNEGSKA (reference sequence). V lost 3 bases and J lost 6, with 8 bases in between. There are 11 residues in the CDR3.

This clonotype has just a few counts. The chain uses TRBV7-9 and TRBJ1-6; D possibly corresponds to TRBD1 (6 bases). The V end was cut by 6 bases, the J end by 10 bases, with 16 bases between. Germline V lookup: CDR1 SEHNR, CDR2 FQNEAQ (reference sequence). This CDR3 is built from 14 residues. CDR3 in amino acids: CASRYTGRDSPLHF. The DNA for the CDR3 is TGTGCCAGCAGATATACAGGGCGGGACTCACCCCTCCACTTT.

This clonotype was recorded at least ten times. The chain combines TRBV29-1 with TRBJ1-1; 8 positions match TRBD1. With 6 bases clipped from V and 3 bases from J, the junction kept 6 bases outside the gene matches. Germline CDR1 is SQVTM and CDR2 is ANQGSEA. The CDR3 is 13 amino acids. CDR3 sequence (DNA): TGCAGCGTATCGACAGGGGTGGACACTGAAGCTTTCTTT. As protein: CSVSTGVDTEAFF. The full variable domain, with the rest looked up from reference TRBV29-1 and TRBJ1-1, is SAVISQKPSRDICQRGTSLTIQCQVDSQVTMMFWYRQQPGQSLTLIATANQGSEATYESGFVIDKFPISRPNLTFSTLTVSNMSPEDSSIYLCSVSTGVDTEAFFGQGTRLTVV.

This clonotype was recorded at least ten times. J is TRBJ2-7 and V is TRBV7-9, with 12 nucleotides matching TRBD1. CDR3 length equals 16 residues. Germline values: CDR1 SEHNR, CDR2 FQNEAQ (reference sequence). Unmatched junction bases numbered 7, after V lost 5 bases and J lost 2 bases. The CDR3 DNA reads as TGTGCCAGCAGCGACGGGGGACAGGGGGCCCCCTACGAGCAGTACTTC. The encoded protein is CASSDGGQGAPYEQYF.

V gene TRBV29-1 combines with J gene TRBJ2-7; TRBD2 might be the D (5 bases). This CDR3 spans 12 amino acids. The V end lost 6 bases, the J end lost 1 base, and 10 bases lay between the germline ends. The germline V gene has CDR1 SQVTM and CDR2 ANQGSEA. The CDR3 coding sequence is TGCAGCGTCGGGGATTTTTCCTACGAGCAGTACTTC. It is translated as CSVGDFSYEQYF.

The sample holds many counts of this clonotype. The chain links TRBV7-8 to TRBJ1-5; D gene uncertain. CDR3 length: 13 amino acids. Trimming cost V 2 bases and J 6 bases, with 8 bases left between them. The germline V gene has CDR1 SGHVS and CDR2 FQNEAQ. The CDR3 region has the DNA TGTGCCAGCAGCTTAAGGGCGGGTCAGCCCCAGCATTTT. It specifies CASSLRAGQPQHF.

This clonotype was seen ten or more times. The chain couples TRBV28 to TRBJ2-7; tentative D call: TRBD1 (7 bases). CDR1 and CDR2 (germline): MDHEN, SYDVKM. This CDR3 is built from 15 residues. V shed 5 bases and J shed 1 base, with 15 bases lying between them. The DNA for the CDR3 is TGTGCCAGCAGTCTGGGAGGACAGGCTTCCTACGAGCAGTACTTC. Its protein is CASSLGGQASYEQYF.

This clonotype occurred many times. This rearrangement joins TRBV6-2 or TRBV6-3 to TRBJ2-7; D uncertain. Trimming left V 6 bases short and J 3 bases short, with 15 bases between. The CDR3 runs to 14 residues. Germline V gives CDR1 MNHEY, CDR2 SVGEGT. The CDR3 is CASRRATIFYEQYF. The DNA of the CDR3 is TGTGCCAGCAGGCGTGCCACTATATTCTACGAGCAGTACTTC.

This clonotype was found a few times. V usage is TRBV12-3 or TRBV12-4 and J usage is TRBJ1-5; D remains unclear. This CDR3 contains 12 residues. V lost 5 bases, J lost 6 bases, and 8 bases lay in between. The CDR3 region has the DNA TGTGCCAGCAGTGCATCGTTTCAGCCCCAGCATTTT. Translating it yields CASSASFQPQHF.

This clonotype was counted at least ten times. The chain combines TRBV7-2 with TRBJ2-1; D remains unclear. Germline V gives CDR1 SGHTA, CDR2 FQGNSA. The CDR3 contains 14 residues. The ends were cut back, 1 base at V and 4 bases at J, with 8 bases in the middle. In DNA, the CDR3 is TGTGCCAGCAGCTTAGAGGCAGATTACAATGAGCAGTTCTTC. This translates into CASSLEADYNEQFF. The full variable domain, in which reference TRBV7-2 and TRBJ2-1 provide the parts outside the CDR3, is GAGVSQSPSNKVTEKGKDVELRCDPISGHTALYWYRQSLGQGLEFLIYFQGNSAPDKSGLPSDRFSAERTGGSVSTLTIQRTQQEDSAVYLCASSLEADYNEQFFGPGTRLTVL.

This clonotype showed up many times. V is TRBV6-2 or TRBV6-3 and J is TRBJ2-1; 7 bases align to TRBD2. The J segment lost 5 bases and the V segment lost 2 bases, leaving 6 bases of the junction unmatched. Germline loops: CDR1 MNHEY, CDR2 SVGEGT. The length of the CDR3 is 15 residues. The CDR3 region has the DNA TGTGCCAGCAGTTACGGGGGGGGGGGACACAATGAGCAGTTCTTC. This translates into CASSYGGGGHNEQFF.

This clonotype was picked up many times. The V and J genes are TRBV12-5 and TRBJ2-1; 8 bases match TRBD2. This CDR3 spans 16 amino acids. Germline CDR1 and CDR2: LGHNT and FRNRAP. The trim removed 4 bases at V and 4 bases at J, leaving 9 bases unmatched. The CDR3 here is CASGSFTSGFYNEQFF. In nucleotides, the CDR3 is TGTGCTAGTGGTTCATTTACTAGCGGTTTTTACAATGAGCAGTTCTTC.

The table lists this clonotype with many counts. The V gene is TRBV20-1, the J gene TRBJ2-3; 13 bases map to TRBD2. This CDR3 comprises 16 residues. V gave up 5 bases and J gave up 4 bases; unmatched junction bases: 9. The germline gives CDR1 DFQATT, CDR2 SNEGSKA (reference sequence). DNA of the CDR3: TGCAGTGCTGCGGGACTAGCGGGATCTCAATCAGATACGCAGTATTTT. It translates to CSAAGLAGSQSDTQYF.

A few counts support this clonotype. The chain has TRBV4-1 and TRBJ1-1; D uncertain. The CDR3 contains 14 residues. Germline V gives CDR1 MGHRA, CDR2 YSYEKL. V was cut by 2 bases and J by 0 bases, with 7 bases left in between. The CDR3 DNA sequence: TGCGCCAGCAGCCAAAACCAGATGAACACTGAAGCTTTCTTT. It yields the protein CASSQNQMNTEAFF.

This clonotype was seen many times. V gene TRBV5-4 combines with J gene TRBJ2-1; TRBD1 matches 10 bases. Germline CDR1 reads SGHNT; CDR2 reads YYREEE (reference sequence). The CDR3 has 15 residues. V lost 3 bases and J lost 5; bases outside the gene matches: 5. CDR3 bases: TGTGCCAGCAGCTCGCGGACAGGGGGACACAATGAGCAGTTCTTC. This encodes CASSSRTGGHNEQFF.

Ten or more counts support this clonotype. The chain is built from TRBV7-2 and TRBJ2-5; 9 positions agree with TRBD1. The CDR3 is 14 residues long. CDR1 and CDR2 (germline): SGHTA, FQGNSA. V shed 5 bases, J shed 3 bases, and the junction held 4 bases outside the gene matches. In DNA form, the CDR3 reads TGTGCCAGCAGCCCCCGGGACAGGGAAGAGACCCAGTACTTC. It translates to CASSPRDREETQYF.

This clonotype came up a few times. The CDR3 sequence is CSAPREAGGQTGELFF. DNA for the CDR3: TGCAGTGCTCCCCGGGAGGCGGGGGGGCAGACCGGGGAGCTGTTTTTT. This chain links TRBV20-1 with TRBJ2-2; 9 bases are shared with TRBD2. This CDR3 comprises 16 residues. Germline CDR1 and CDR2: DFQATT and SNEGSKA (reference sequence). The V and J ends lost 5 bases and 5 bases, in that order; junction bases with no gene match: 12.

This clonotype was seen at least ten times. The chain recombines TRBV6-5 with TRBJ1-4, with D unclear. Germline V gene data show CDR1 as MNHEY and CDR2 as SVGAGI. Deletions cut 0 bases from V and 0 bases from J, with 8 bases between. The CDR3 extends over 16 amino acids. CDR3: CASSYSQPATNEKLFF. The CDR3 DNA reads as TGTGCCAGCAGTTACTCACAGCCTGCAACTAATGAAAAACTGTTTTTT.

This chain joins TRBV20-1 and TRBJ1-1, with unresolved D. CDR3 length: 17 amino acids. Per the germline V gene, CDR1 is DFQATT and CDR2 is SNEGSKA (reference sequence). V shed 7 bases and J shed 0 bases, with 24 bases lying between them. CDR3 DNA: TGCAGTGTCATAACCCAAGGAATCTCTATGTTGAACACTGAAGCTTTCTTT. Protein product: CSVITQGISMLNTEAFF.

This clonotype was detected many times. CDR3 nucleotides: TGTGCCAGCAGAACCACAGGGGTCTATGGCTACACCTTC. This gives the protein CASRTTGVYGYTF. This chain connects TRBV2 to TRBJ1-2; 7 bases fit TRBD1. Germline CDR1 reads SNHLY; CDR2 reads FYNNEI. V was pared by 6 bases and J by 4 bases, with 5 bases of the junction left unmatched. The CDR3 is 13 residues long.

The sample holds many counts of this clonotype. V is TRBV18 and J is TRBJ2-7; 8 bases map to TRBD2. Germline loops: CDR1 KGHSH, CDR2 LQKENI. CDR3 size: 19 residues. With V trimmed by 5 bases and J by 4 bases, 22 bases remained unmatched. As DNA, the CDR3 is TGTGCCAGCTCAAGCACGGGGACGGGACTAGTCCCGCTTGTTTACGAGCAGTACTTC. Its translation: CASSSTGTGLVPLVYEQYF.